The rows below give T cell receptor beta chains drawn from one sample of a study of blood T cell repertoires in COVID-19. This table comes from immunoSEQ multiplex PCR, and its TCRdb copy is limited to in-frame clones, with some not included. The data contain hundreds of thousands of clones, 87% of them singletons. Material: peripheral blood. Every receptor here comes from a woman in her 40s who had recovered from COVID-19. CDR3s include the opening cysteine and the closing phenylalanine or tryptophan. D genes are given only for firm matches. Clone size is stated in some rows and not others, as once, few, many or a class when expanded.

V gene: TRBV9; D gene: TRBD1; J gene: TRBJ2-7; clone size: .; CDR3 protein: CASGTAYEQYF; CDR3 DNA: TGTGCCAGTGGGACAGCCTACGAGCAGTACTTC
V gene: TRBV12-3/TRBV12-4; D gene: .; J gene: TRBJ1-1; clone size: few; CDR3 protein: CASSLVLRIGAFF; CDR3 DNA: TGTGCCAGCAGTTTAGTCCTTCGAATCGGAGCTTTCTTT
V gene: TRBV7-2; D gene: TRBD1; J gene: TRBJ2-1; clone size: .; CDR3 protein: CASSPAGTGANEQFF; CDR3 DNA: TGTGCCAGCAGCCCAGCAGGGACAGGGGCTAATGAGCAGTTCTTC
V gene: TRBV6-5; D gene: .; J gene: TRBJ1-1; clone size: few; CDR3 protein: CASTKGGANTEAFF; CDR3 DNA: TGTGCCAGCACCAAGGGGGGGGCGAACACTGAAGCTTTCTTT
V gene: TRBV5-1; D gene: .; J gene: TRBJ2-1; clone size: .; CDR3 protein: CASSVPDRPTDRNYNEQFF; CDR3 DNA: TGCGCCAGCAGCGTGCCCGACCGACCCACGGACAGAAATTACAATGAGCAGTTCTTC
V gene: TRBV5-8; D gene: .; J gene: TRBJ1-5; clone size: .; CDR3 protein: CASSLGPISNQPQHF; CDR3 DNA: TGTGCCAGCAGCTTGGGGCCGATTAGCAATCAGCCCCAGCATTTT
V gene: TRBV10-1; D gene: .; J gene: TRBJ2-5; clone size: .; CDR3 protein: CASSESSWETQYF; CDR3 DNA: TGCGCCAGCAGTGAGTCTAGTTGGGAGACCCAGTACTTC
V gene: TRBV5-4; D gene: .; J gene: TRBJ2-1; clone size: .; CDR3 protein: CASSPTGGGEQFF; CDR3 DNA: TGTGCCAGCAGCCCCACCGGGGGTGGTGAGCAGTTCTTC
V gene: TRBV24-1; D gene: .; J gene: TRBJ2-1; clone size: .; CDR3 protein: CATSDPDNEQFF; CDR3 DNA: TGTGCCACCAGTGACCCAGACAATGAGCAGTTCTTC
V gene: TRBV11-2; D gene: .; J gene: TRBJ1-2; clone size: once; CDR3 protein: CASSSQNYGYTF; CDR3 DNA: TGTGCCAGCAGCTCCCAGAACTATGGCTACACCTTC
V gene: TRBV7-9; D gene: TRBD1; J gene: TRBJ1-6; clone size: few; CDR3 protein: CASSSPGGPNSPLHF; CDR3 DNA: TGTGCCAGCAGCTCCCCAGGGGGGCCGAATTCACCCCTCCACTTT
V gene: TRBV9; D gene: .; J gene: TRBJ1-1; clone size: .; CDR3 protein: CASSARLQGTEAFF; CDR3 DNA: TGTGCCAGCAGCGCGAGACTACAGGGCACTGAAGCTTTCTTT
V gene: TRBV10-3; D gene: .; J gene: TRBJ2-5; clone size: .; CDR3 protein: CAISARGETQYF; CDR3 DNA: TGTGCCATCAGTGCACGGGGAGAGACCCAGTACTTC
V gene: TRBV15; D gene: .; J gene: TRBJ2-1; clone size: .; CDR3 protein: CATSRDFGLENAGDNEQFF; CDR3 DNA: TGTGCCACCAGCAGAGATTTTGGCCTTGAGAATGCGGGCGACAATGAGCAGTTCTTC
V gene: TRBV7-3; D gene: TRBD1; J gene: TRBJ1-2; clone size: .; CDR3 protein: CASSPGTGNGYTF; CDR3 DNA: TGTGCCAGCAGCCCAGGGACAGGGAATGGCTACACCTTC
V gene: TRBV6-5; D gene: TRBD1; J gene: TRBJ1-4; clone size: .; CDR3 protein: CASHGDRNEKLFF; CDR3 DNA: TGTGCCAGCCACGGGGACAGGAACGAAAAACTGTTTTTT
V gene: TRBV3-1/TRBV3-2; D gene: .; J gene: TRBJ1-2; clone size: .; CDR3 protein: CASSHGLITPNYGYTF; CDR3 DNA: TGTGCCAGCAGCCACGGACTCATCACCCCTAACTATGGCTACACCTTC
V gene: TRBV9; D gene: .; J gene: TRBJ1-2; clone size: .; CDR3 protein: CASSPGGAYGYTF; CDR3 DNA: TGTGCCAGCAGCCCCGGCGGGGCCTATGGCTACACCTTC
V gene: TRBV3-1/TRBV3-2; D gene: .; J gene: TRBJ1-1; clone size: .; CDR3 protein: CASSQGGGNTEAFF; CDR3 DNA: TGTGCCAGCAGCCAAGGTGGCGGCAACACTGAAGCTTTCTTT
V gene: TRBV7-2; D gene: .; J gene: TRBJ1-2; clone size: .; CDR3 protein: CASSSGFNYGYTF; CDR3 DNA: TGTGCCAGCAGCTCCGGGTTTAACTATGGCTACACCTTC